Given below is one T cell receptor (beta chain) in context. Its antigen remains unidentified. TCRdb keeps only in-frame clones here, not all; method: immunoSEQ multiplex PCR. The data contain around 400,000 clones, 80% to 90% of them singletons. The data originate from a study of cytomegalovirus exposure and HLA in healthy donors. Donors came from a validation cohort of some 130 subjects, distinct from the first 666-subject cohort. Points from the study as a whole: Generally TCR sequences proved uncommon, though certain public TCRs appeared in numerous donors. It was 160 or so TCR beta chains that were listed as cytomegalovirus-associated. A subsequent analysis found that TCR clusters from the first cohort also tended to co-occur in the approximately 130 validation repertoires, with about 93% of cluster scores above 0.

Germline V gene lookup returns CDR1 WNHNN and CDR2 SYGVQD (reference sequence). V was trimmed by 2 bases and J by 1 base, leaving 11 bases between them. CDR3 length: 16 residues. This clonotype was sampled from a woman aged 18-29 years in good health and CMV-seronegative. The specimen sequenced was PBMCs. The gene calls are TRBV10-1 and TRBJ1-4, with unresolved D. The DNA for the CDR3 is TGCGCCAGCAGTGAGGATCCAGGCCGAACTAATGAAAAACTGTTTTTT. It yields the protein CASSEDPGRTNEKLFF.